These T cell receptor beta chains were read from a single sample in a study of Graves' ophthalmopathy and Graves' hyperthyroidism. TCRdb processed the multiplex PCR reads anew with MiXCR; each CDR3 protein has one entry. This sample has roughly 300,000 distinct CDR3 sequences; 15% to 20% occur once, and the top ten carry about 12%. The sequencing sample was made of peripheral blood. These receptors came from an adult man with Graves' ophthalmopathy. Both conserved end residues are part of each CDR3. The order of the fields is D gene, J gene, V gene, clone size, CDR3 protein, CDR3 DNA. D genes are given only for firm matches. The size entry is marked missing in some rows and otherwise reads once, few, many or a size class.

- TRBJ2-2 TRBV4-1 many CASSNLGTSNTGELFF TGCGCCAGCAGCAATCTTGGGACGTCGAACACCGGGGAGCTGTTTTTT
TRBD2 TRBJ2-2 TRBV11-2 many CASTSGRTGELFF TGTGCCAGTACTAGCGGGAGAACCGGGGAGCTGTTTTTT
- TRBJ1-1 TRBV14 few CASSQGLLLAGRTEASF TGTGCCAGCAGCCAAGGCCTTCTGTTGGCAGGGAGAACTGAAGCTTCCTTT
TRBD1 TRBJ1-2 TRBV6-2/TRBV6-3 many CASSYSKPGQGAFGYTF TGTGCCAGCAGTTACTCCAAGCCCGGACAGGGGGCGTTTGGCTACACCTTC
- TRBJ1-2 TRBV10-2 - CASSEEGTRPRNGYTF TGCGCCAGCAGTGAAGAGGGCACCCGCCCTAGGAATGGCTACACCTTC
- TRBJ2-5 TRBV30 many CAWSPGGGETQYF TGTGCCTGGAGTCCCGGAGGGGGGGAGACCCAGTACTTC
- TRBJ2-5 TRBV28 many CASGKREETQYF TGTGCCAGCGGTAAAAGGGAGGAGACCCAGTACTTC
- TRBJ1-6 TRBV6-5 - CASSDSGSPYSPLHF TGTGCCAGCAGTGACTCGGGGAGCCCCTATTCACCCCTCCACTTT
- TRBJ1-2 TRBV30 many CAWVRDYGYTF TGTGCCTGGGTCAGAGACTATGGCTACACCTTC
TRBD1 TRBJ1-2 TRBV5-4 many CASSIGQGKDGYTF TGTGCCAGCAGCATCGGACAGGGAAAGGATGGCTACACCTTC
- TRBJ2-2 TRBV5-1 many CASSLAGQGELFF TGCGCCAGCAGCTTGGCCGGGCAGGGGGAGCTGTTTTTT